This entry lists 21 T cell receptor beta chains sequenced from one sample in a study of cytomegalovirus exposure and HLA in healthy donors (dated 2017 in TCRdb). Library creation used the immunoSEQ multiplex PCR assay. The multiplex PCR relied on a mix of 60 forward primers for TCR Vbeta segments and 13 reverse primers for TCR Jbeta segments. TCRdb holds this immuneACCESS table with in-frame rearrangements only. Some clones are missing; in checked studies, unresolved V genes explain under half, and the rest has no known cause. Here the sample has about 170,000 clones; about 81% occur a single time. Of the sample, about 1.9% falls within the top ten clones. The material sequenced was PBMCs. These receptors all stem from a woman aged 18-29 years in good health and CMV-seronegative.

CDR3 region: CASSFASGGADTQYF. Written as DNA, the CDR3 is TGTGCCAGCAGCTTTGCTAGCGGGGGAGCAGATACGCAGTATTTT. The chain is built from TRBV5-8 and TRBJ2-3; 10 bases line up with TRBD2. Germline values: CDR1 SGHTS, CDR2 YDEGEE. V lost 2 bases to trimming and J lost 4 bases; unmatched junction nucleotides: 4. The CDR3 extends over 15 amino acids.

The chain is built from TRBV7-9 and TRBJ2-7, with 15 bases that match TRBD2. This CDR3 comprises 15 residues. Germline CDR1 is SEHNR and CDR2 is FQNEAQ (reference sequence). V lost 8 bases to trimming and J lost 5 bases; unmatched junction nucleotides: 7. In nucleotides, the CDR3 is TGTGCCAGCGGGGGACTAGCGGGGGGTCGCCACGAGCAGTACTTC. It is translated as CASGGLAGGRHEQYF.

This chain uses TRBV5-6 with TRBJ1-2; D might be TRBD1 (5 bases). The CDR3 is 14 residues long. The V end was cut by 0 bases, the J end by 4 bases, with 10 bases between. Germline CDR1 reads SGHDT; CDR2 reads YYEEEE. CDR3 in DNA: TGTGCCAGCAGCTTGGCAGGGTACGGCTATGGCTACACCTTC. It codes for CASSLAGYGYGYTF.

This clone showed up just once. The J gene is TRBJ1-4, the V gene TRBV2; weak D call: TRBD1 (6 bases). This CDR3 has 17 amino acids. Looked up from germline, CDR1 is SNHLY and CDR2 is FYNNEI. V gave up 4 bases and J gave up 6 bases, with 21 bases separating them. This CDR3 is CASSGAGVLQVDEKLFF. The CDR3 bases are TGTGCCAGCAGTGGGGCAGGGGTACTGCAAGTCGATGAAAAACTGTTTTTT.

The chain is built from TRBV4-1 and TRBJ1-2; no clear D gene. Germline values: CDR1 MGHRA, CDR2 YSYEKL. This CDR3 is 14 amino acids long. V was clipped by 0 bases and J by 4 bases, with 9 bases between them. The CDR3 region is CASSQEVGSYGYTF. CDR3 DNA: TGCGCCAGCAGCCAAGAGGTGGGCAGCTATGGCTACACCTTC.

This chain joins TRBV29-1 and TRBJ2-1; 12 positions match TRBD2. The CDR3 extends over 15 amino acids. Germline loops: CDR1 SQVTM, CDR2 ANQGSEA. V dropped 5 bases and J dropped 8; count of bases not matched to a gene: 10. The CDR3 DNA sequence: TGCAGCGTTAATGGACTAGCGGGGCCGAAGGATGAGCAGTTCTTC. Residues: CSVNGLAGPKDEQFF.

As regards this clone: Other DNA variants within this sample encode the same CDR3. The gene calls are TRBV6-5 and TRBJ1-1, with a weak D call TRBD1 (5 bases). The CDR3 covers 14 residues. Germline CDR1 is MNHEY and CDR2 is SVGAGI. Trimming removed 2 bases at V and 5 bases at J, with 12 bases between. CDR3 bases: TGTGCCAGCAGTTACAGCGCAGGGCGTACTGAAGCTTTCTTT. Protein: CASSYSAGRTEAFF.

The gene calls are TRBV10-2 and TRBJ1-1; TRBD1 might be the D (6 bases). CDR3 length: 13 amino acids. Trimming took 8 bases from V and 3 from J, leaving 13 bases between them. Germline values: CDR1 WSHSY, CDR2 SAAADI. The CDR3 DNA follows: TGCGCCAGCGGAGAACAGGGTTACACTGAAGCTTTCTTT. This encodes CASGEQGYTEAFF.

Turning to this clone: The CDR3 does not close with the conserved phenylalanine or tryptophan, likely indicating a read error. No DNA is shown, since the ends of the CDR3 on it are uncertain; the CDR3 is the one TCRdb lists. The genes are TRBV12-5 and TRBJ1-1; TRBD1, the D gene given by the table, was not confirmed from the DNA. Germline V CDR1 and CDR2: LGHNT, FRNRAP. The length of the CDR3 is 12 amino acids, counting both ends. The CDR3 sequence: CAMGIRGTGRIY.

The CDR3 loop reads CASSPDSDYGYTF. DNA for the CDR3: TGTGCCAGCAGCCCAGACAGCGACTATGGCTACACCTTC. This sequence joins TRBV28 and TRBJ1-2; D may be TRBD1 (5 bases). CDR3 length equals 13 residues. Per the germline V gene, CDR1 is MDHEN and CDR2 is SYDVKM. V dropped 6 bases and J dropped 3 bases, with 11 bases sitting between them.

The chain recombines TRBV6-6 with TRBJ2-2; D is perhaps TRBD1 (6 bases). The length of the CDR3 is 16 residues. Germline lookup yields CDR1 MNHNY and CDR2 SVGAGI (reference sequence). Trimming stripped 2 bases from V and 4 bases from J, with 14 bases between. Here the CDR3 DNA reads TGTGCCAGCAGTTACCACAGGGCTGGTGGCACCGGGGAGCTGTTTTTT. This translates into CASSYHRAGGTGELFF.

The rearrangement links TRBV2 to TRBJ1-6, with no clear D. The V and J ends lost 6 bases and 11 bases respectively, with 14 bases between them. CDR1 SNHLY and CDR2 FYNNEI come from the germline V gene. This CDR3 contains 13 residues. In nucleotides, the CDR3 is TGTGCCAGCAGCCCGGGGAAATTGACACCCCTCCACTTT. Its protein is CASSPGKLTPLHF.

Only a few counts were recorded for this clone. This sequence joins TRBV27 and TRBJ1-5; weak D call: TRBD1 (5 bases). Trimming removed 2 bases at V and 9 bases at J, with 8 bases between. The CDR3 runs to 12 residues. In germline, CDR1 is MNHEY, CDR2 SMNVEV (reference sequence). In nucleotides, the CDR3 is TGTGCCAGCAGTTTAGGGGGGGGGCCCCAGCATTTT. This translates into CASSLGGGPQHF.

This clone was recorded a few times. The rearrangement links TRBV6-1 to TRBJ2-1; maybe TRBD1 (7 bases). Germline CDR1 and CDR2: MNHNS and SASEGT. The V and J ends lost 8 bases and 0 bases respectively, with 14 bases between them. The CDR3 totals 15 residues. This CDR3 reads CASDRDSRSYNEQFF. For the CDR3, the DNA is TGTGCCAGCGACAGGGACTCACGCTCCTACAATGAGCAGTTCTTC.

The gene calls are TRBV7-2 and TRBJ1-2; 7 positions match TRBD1. CDR3 length equals 12 residues. Per the germline V gene, CDR1 is SGHTA and CDR2 is FQGNSA. V shed 5 bases, J shed 7 bases, and the junction held 4 bases outside the gene matches. The chain's CDR3 is CASSDDRVGYTF. CDR3 bases: TGTGCCAGCAGCGATGACAGGGTTGGCTACACCTTC.

The chain carries TRBV2 and TRBJ1-2, with a weak D call TRBD1 (5 bases). With 10 bases removed from V and 4 bases from J, the gap between germline ends came to 16 bases. Per germline, CDR1 SNHLY and CDR2 FYNNEI. The length of the CDR3 is 13 residues. This chain's CDR3 is CATRTGDFYGYTF. As DNA, the CDR3 is TGTGCCACCAGGACGGGGGACTTCTATGGCTACACCTTC.

The rearrangement uses TRBV18 and TRBJ1-2; D is undetermined. V lost 3 bases, J lost 4 bases, and 12 bases lay in between. CDR3 length equals 14 residues. The germline CDR1 and CDR2 sequences are KGHSH and LQKENI. The CDR3: CASSPGPEVYGYTF. DNA for the CDR3: TGTGCCAGCTCACCCGGCCCAGAGGTCTATGGCTACACCTTC. The full variable domain, in which reference TRBV18 and TRBJ1-2 provide the parts outside the CDR3, is NAGVMQNPRHLVRRRGQEARLRCSPMKGHSHVYWYRQLPEEGLKFMVYLQKENIIDESGMPKERFSAEFPKEGPSILRIQQVVRGDSAAYFCASSPGPEVYGYTFGSGTRLTVV.

This chain links TRBV13 with TRBJ2-3; 8 bases map to TRBD1. Germline CDR1 is PRHDT and CDR2 is FYEKMQ (reference sequence). V dropped 4 bases and J dropped 0; count of bases not matched to a gene: 3. This CDR3 region has 15 residues. The CDR3 spells CASSWDRLSTDTQYF. In DNA, the CDR3 is TGTGCCAGCAGCTGGGACAGGCTTAGCACAGATACGCAGTATTTT.

This chain links TRBV28 with TRBJ2-7; possibly TRBD2 for D (5 bases). The length of the CDR3 is 14 residues. V was clipped by 5 bases and J by 5 bases, with 16 bases between them. Germline-derived CDR1 and CDR2 are MDHEN and SYDVKM. This chain's CDR3 is CASSLPWAGNEQYF. The CDR3 nucleotides are TGTGCCAGCAGTCTGCCGTGGGCGGGTAACGAGCAGTACTTC.

J is TRBJ2-3 and V is TRBV7-2; 7 bases are shared with TRBD2. Germline V CDR1 and CDR2: SGHTA, FQGNSA. The CDR3 runs 17 residues. The trim removed 2 bases at V and 13 bases at J, leaving 21 bases unmatched. This CDR3 is CASSLWSHGGLAAREYF. CDR3 coding DNA: TGTGCCAGCAGCTTATGGTCCCATGGTGGCCTAGCGGCCCGCGAGTATTTT.

This chain connects TRBV19 to TRBJ1-2; possible D gene TRBD1, 6 bases. V dropped 9 bases and J dropped 5 bases, with 22 bases sitting between them. CDR3 length: 15 residues. The germline gives CDR1 LNHDA, CDR2 SQIVND (reference sequence). This CDR3 is CASRGPDRITYGYTF. CDR3 nucleotide sequence: TGTGCCAGCCGTGGACCTGACAGGATAACGTATGGCTACACCTTC.